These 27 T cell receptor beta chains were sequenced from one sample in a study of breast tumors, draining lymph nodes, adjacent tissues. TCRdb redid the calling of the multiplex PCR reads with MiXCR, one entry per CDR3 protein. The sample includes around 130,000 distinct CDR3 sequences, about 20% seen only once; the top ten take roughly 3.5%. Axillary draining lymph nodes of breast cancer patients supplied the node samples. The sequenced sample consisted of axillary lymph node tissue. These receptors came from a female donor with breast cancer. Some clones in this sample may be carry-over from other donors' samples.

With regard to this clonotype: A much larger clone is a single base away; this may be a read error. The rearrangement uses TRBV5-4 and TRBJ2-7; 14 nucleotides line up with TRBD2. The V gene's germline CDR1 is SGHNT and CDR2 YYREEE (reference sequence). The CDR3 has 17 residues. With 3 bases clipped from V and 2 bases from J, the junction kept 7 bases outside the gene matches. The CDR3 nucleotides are TGTGCCAGCAGCTCGGGACTAGCGGGAGTAAGCGCCTACGAGCAGTACTTC. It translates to CASSSGLAGVSAYEQYF.

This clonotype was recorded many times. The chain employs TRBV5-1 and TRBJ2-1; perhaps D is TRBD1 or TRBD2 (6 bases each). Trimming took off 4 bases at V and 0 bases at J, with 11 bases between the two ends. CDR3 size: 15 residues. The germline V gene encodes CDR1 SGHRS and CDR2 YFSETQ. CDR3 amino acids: CASSRGGSSYNEQFF. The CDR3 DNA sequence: TGCGCCAGCAGCCGAGGGGGGAGCTCCTACAATGAGCAGTTCTTC.

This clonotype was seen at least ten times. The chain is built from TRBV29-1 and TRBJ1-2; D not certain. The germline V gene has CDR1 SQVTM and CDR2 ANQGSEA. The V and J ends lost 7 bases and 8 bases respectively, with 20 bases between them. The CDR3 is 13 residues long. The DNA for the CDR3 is TGCAGCGGCCTCGACTCCCCAGGCGAGGGCTACACCTTC. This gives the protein CSGLDSPGEGYTF.

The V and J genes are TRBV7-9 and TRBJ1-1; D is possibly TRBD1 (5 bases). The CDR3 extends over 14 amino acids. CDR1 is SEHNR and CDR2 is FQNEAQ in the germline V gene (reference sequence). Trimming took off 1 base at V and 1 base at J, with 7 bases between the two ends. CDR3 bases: TGTGCCAGCAGCTTAGTACAGGCGAACACTGAAGCTTTCTTT. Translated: CASSLVQANTEAFF.

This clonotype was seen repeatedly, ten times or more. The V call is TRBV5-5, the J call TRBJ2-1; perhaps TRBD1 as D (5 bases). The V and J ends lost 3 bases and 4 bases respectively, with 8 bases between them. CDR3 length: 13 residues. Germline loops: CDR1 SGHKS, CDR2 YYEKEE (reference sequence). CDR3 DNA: TGTGCCAGCAGCTCGGACACGTACAATGAGCAGTTCTTC. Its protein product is CASSSDTYNEQFF.

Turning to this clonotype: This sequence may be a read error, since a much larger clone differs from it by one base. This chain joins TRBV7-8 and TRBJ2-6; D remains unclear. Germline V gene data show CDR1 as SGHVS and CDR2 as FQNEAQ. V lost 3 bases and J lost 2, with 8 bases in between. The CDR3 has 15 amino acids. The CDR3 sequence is CASSFYSPGANVLTF. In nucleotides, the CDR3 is TGTGCCAGCAGCTTTTATAGCCCTGGGGCCAACGTCCTGACTTTC.

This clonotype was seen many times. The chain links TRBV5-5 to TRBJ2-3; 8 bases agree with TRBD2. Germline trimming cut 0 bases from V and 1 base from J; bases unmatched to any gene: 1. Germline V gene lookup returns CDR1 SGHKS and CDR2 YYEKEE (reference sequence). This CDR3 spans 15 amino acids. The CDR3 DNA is TGTGCCAGCAGCTTGGTGCGGGGGGGCACAGATACGCAGTATTTT. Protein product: CASSLVRGGTDTQYF. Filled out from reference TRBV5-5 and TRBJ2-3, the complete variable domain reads DAGVTQSPTHLIKTRGQQVTLRCSPISGHKSVSWYQQVLGQGPQFIFQYYEKEERGRGNFPDRFSARQFPNYSSELNVNALLLGDSALYLCASSLVRGGTDTQYFGPGTRLTVL.

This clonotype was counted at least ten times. The CDR3 reads CATLSGSGTGELFF. In nucleotides, the CDR3 is TGTGCCACACTAAGCGGGAGTGGCACCGGGGAGCTGTTTTTT. V gene TRBV6-1 combines with J gene TRBJ2-2, with 8 nucleotides matching TRBD2. Looked up from germline, CDR1 is MNHNS and CDR2 is SASEGT. The CDR3 is 14 amino acids. V lost 10 bases, J lost 4 bases, and 8 bases stayed unmatched.

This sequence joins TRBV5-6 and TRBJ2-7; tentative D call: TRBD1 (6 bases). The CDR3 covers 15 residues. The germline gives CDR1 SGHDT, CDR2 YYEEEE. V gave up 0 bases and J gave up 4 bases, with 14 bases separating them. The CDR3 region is CASSLGLGAPYEQYF. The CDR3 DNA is TGTGCCAGCAGCTTGGGGCTGGGGGCGCCGTACGAGCAGTACTTC.

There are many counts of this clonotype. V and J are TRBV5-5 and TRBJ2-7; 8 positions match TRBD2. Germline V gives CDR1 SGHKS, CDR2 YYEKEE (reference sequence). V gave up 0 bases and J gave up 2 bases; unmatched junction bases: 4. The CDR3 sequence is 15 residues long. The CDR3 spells CASSLAVLAAYEQYF. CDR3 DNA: TGTGCCAGCAGCTTGGCTGTACTAGCGGCCTACGAGCAGTACTTC.

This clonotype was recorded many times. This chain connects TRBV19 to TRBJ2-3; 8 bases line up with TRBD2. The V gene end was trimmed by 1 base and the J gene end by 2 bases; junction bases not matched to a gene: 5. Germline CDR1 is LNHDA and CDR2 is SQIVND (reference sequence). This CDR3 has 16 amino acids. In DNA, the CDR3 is TGTGCCAGTAGTATAGTTGATAGCGGGGCCACAGATACGCAGTATTTT. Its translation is CASSIVDSGATDTQYF.

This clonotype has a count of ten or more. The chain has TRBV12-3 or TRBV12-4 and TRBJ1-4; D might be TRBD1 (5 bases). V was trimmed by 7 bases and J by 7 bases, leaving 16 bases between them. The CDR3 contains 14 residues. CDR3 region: CASTVGGLGEKLFF. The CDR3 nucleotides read TGTGCCAGCACCGTGGGGGGGTTAGGTGAAAAACTGTTTTTT.

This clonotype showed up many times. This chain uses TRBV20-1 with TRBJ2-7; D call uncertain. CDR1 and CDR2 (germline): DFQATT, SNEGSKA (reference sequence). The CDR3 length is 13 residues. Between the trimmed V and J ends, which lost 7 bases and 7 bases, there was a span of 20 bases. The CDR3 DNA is TGCAGTGGTCTCGCCGACCTTGAAAGGGAGCAGTACTTC. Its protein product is CSGLADLEREQYF.

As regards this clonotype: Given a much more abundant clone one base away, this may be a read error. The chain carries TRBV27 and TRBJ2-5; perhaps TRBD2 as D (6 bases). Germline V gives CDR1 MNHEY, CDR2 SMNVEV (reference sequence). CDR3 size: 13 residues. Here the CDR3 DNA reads TGTACCAGCAGCGCTCGGCGGGATGAGACCCAGTACTTC. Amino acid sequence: CTSSARRDETQYF.

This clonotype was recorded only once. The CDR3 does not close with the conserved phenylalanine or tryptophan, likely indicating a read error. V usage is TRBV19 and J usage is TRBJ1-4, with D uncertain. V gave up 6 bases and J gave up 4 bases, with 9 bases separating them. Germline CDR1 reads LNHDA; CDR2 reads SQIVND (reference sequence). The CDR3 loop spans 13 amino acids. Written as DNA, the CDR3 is TGTGCCAGTAGGAGGAGACTTAATGAAAAACTGTTTCTT. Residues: CASRRRLNEKLFL.

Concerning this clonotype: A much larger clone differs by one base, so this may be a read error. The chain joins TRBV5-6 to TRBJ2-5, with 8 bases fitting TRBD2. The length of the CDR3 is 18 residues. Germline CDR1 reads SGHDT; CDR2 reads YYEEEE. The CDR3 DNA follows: TGTGCCAGCAGCTTGAGTAGATTCAGCGGGAGTGGATGGGAGACCCAGCACTTC. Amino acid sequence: CASSLSRFSGSGWETQHF.

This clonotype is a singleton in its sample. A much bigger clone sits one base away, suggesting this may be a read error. CDR3 amino acids: CASSYSSGVYEQCF. Here the CDR3 DNA reads TGTGCCAGCAGTTACTCGTCGGGGGTCTACGAGCAGTGCTTC. This chain links TRBV6-5 with TRBJ2-7; D possibly corresponds to TRBD2 (6 bases). The CDR3 consists of 14 residues. CDR1 and CDR2 from the germline V gene are MNHEY and SVGAGI.

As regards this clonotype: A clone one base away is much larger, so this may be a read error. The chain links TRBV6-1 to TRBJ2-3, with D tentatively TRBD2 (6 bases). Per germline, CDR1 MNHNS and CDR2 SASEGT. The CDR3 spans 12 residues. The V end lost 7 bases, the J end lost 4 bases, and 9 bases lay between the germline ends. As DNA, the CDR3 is TGTGCCAGCAACGTAGCGGCAGATACGCAGTATTTT. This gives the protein CASNVAADTQYF.

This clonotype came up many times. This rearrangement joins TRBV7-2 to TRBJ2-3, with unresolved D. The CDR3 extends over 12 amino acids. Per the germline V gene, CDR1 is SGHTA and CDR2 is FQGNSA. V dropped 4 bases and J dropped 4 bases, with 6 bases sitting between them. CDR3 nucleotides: TGTGCCAGCAGCTCCATTCCAGATACGCAGTATTTT. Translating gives CASSSIPDTQYF.

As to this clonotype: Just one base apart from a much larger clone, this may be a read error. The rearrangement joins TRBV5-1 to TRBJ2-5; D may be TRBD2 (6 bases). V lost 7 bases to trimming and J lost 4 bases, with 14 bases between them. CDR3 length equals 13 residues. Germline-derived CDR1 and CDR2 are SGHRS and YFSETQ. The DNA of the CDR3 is TGCGCCAGCCGACACATCGGGGGAGAGACCCAGTACTTC. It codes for CASRHIGGETQYF. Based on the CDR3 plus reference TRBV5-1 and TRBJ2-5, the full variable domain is KAGVTQTPRYLIKTRGQQVTLSCSPISGHRSVSWYQQTPGQGLQFLFEYFSETQRNKGNFPGRFSGRQFSNSRSEMNVSTLELGDSALYLCASRHIGGETQYFGPGTRLLVL.

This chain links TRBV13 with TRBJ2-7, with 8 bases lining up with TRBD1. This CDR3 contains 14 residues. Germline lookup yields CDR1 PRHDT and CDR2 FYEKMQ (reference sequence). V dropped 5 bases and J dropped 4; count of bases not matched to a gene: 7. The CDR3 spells CASSPTDREYEQYF. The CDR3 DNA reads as TGTGCCAGCAGCCCAACGGACAGGGAGTACGAGCAGTACTTC.

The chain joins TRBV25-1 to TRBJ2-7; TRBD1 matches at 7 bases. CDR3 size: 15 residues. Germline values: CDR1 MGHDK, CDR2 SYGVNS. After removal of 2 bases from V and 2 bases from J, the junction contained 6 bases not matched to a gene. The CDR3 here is CASSEGTGVTYEQYF. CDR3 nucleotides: TGTGCCAGCAGTGAAGGAACAGGGGTAACCTACGAGCAGTACTTC.

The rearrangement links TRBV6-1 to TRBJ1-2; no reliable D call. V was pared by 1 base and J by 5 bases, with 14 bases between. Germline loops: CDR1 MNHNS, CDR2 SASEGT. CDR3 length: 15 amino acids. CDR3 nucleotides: TGTGCCAGCAGTGAAGACGGGGTGTTTTTGTATGGCTACACCTTC. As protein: CASSEDGVFLYGYTF.

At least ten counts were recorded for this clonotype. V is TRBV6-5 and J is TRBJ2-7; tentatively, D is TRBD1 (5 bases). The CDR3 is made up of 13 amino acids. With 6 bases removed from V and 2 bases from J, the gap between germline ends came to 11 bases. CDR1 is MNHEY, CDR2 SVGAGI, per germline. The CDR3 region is CASSYRQTYEQYF. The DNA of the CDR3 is TGTGCCAGCAGCTACAGGCAGACCTACGAGCAGTACTTC.

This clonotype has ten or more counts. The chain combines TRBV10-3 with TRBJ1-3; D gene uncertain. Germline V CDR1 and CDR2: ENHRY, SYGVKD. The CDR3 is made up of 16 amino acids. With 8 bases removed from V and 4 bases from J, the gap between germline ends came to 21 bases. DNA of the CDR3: TGTGCCATCTCGTTCACTGATGATTTAAAGGGAAACACCATATATTTT. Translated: CAISFTDDLKGNTIYF.

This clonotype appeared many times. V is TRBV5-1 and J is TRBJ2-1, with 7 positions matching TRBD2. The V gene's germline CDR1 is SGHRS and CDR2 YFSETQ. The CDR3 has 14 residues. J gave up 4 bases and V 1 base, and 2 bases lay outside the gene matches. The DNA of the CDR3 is TGCGCCAGCAGCTTGTTGCGGGGGTACAATGAGCAGTTCTTC. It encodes CASSLLRGYNEQFF.

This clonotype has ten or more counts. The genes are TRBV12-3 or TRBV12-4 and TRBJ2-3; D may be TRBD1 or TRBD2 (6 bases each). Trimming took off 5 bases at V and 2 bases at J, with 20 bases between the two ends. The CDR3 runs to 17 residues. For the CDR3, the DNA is TGTGCCAGCAGTATCAGCAGAGGGGGGATATACACAGATACGCAGTATTTT. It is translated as CASSISRGGIYTDTQYF.